The 29 T cell receptor beta chains presented below share a single source sample, sequenced in a study of blood T cell repertoires in COVID-19 (dated by TCRdb to 2020 to 2022). Library generation was performed with the immunoSEQ multiplex PCR assay. The source is immuneACCESS, and TCRdb retained only in-frame sequences with V and J called. Part of the clones is not carried over; for the studies checked, unresolved V genes explain less than half of this, and the remainder is unexplained. Within this sample are approximately 230,000 clones, with around nine tenths of them counted one time only. Of the sample, 3% falls within the top ten clones. The sequenced material came from peripheral blood. The receptors stem from a man between 18 and 35 years old with active or convalescent COVID-19.

The genes are TRBV30 and TRBJ2-3; 9 bases agree with TRBD1. Unmatched junction bases numbered 12, after V lost 2 bases and J lost 6 bases. In germline, CDR1 is GTSNPN, CDR2 SVGIG (reference sequence). CDR3 size: 16 residues. The CDR3 region has the DNA TGTGCCTGGAGTATGGGACAGGGTTTCTCAGCTGATACGCAGTATTTT. It translates to CAWSMGQGFSADTQYF. Together with reference TRBV30 and TRBJ2-3, the CDR3 gives the full variable domain: SQTIHQWPATLVQPVGSPLSLECTVEGTSNPNLYWYRQAAGRGLQLLFYSVGIGQISSEVPQNLSASRPQDRQFILSSKKLLLSDSGFYLCAWSMGQGFSADTQYFGPGTRLTVL.

About this clone itself: Other nucleotide sequences in the sample specify the same CDR3. The genes are TRBV7-9 and TRBJ1-1; TRBD1 agrees at 9 bases. Unmatched junction bases numbered 2, after V lost 1 base and J lost 2 bases. CDR3 length: 15 residues. Per the germline V gene, CDR1 is SEHNR and CDR2 is FQNEAQ (reference sequence). The CDR3 protein is CASSLGGQGNTEAFF. The CDR3 DNA follows: TGTGCCAGCAGCTTAGGGGGACAGGGAAACACTGAAGCTTTCTTT.

The chain links TRBV3-1 (or the pseudogene TRBV3-2) to TRBJ2-1; maybe TRBD1 (6 bases). Trimming cost V 4 bases and J 4 bases, with 14 bases left between them. CDR3 length: 15 amino acids. CDR1 and CDR2 (germline): LGHDT, YNNKEL (reference sequence). The CDR3 sequence is CASSPPGTLYNEQFF. CDR3 bases: TGTGCCAGCAGCCCCCCGGGGACACTGTACAATGAGCAGTTCTTC.

The rearrangement links TRBV25-1 to TRBJ2-4, with D uncertain. Germline lookup yields CDR1 MGHDK and CDR2 SYGVNS. The CDR3 runs to 12 residues. The V end was cut by 7 bases, the J end by 0 bases, with 4 bases between. CDR3: CASTGAKNIQYF. The CDR3 coding sequence is TGTGCCAGCACCGGAGCCAAAAACATTCAGTACTTC.

J is TRBJ2-7 and V is TRBV28, with D hard to call. Germline loops: CDR1 MDHEN, CDR2 SYDVKM. This CDR3 region has 11 residues. Between the trimmed V and J ends, which lost 6 bases and 1 base, there was a span of 4 bases. As DNA, the CDR3 is TGTGCCAGCAGGCGGTCCTACGAGCAGTACTTC. This gives the protein CASRRSYEQYF.

This clone was picked up a small number of times. The chain combines TRBV19 with TRBJ1-1; TRBD1 is a possible D gene (6 bases). Germline loops: CDR1 LNHDA, CDR2 SQIVND (reference sequence). This CDR3 has 16 amino acids. V lost 3 bases and J lost 1, with 15 bases in between. The DNA for the CDR3 is TGTGCCAGTAGTATTATTCCGGGCAGGGGGAACACTGAAGCTTTCTTT. Amino acid sequence: CASSIIPGRGNTEAFF.

V usage is TRBV11-3 and J usage is TRBJ2-1; D is perhaps TRBD1 (6 bases). Trimming left V 4 bases short and J 5 bases short, with 9 bases between. The germline V gene has CDR1 SGHNT and CDR2 YENEEA. There are 13 residues in the CDR3. The DNA for the CDR3 is TGTGCCAGCAGCTCCGGACAGAACAATGAGCAGTTCTTC. Translation gives CASSSGQNNEQFF.

The rearrangement links TRBV28 to TRBJ1-1, with D possibly TRBD1 on 6 matching bases. The CDR3 has 14 amino acids. Germline V gives CDR1 MDHEN, CDR2 SYDVKM. The ends were cut back, 2 bases at V and 5 bases at J, with 12 bases in the middle. In DNA form, the CDR3 reads TGTGCCAGCAGTTTAACAGGGAAGGTGACTGAAGCTTTCTTT. Protein: CASSLTGKVTEAFF.

This clone was seen once. This chain joins TRBV6-6 and TRBJ2-5; a weak D match, TRBD2 (5 bases). Between the trimmed V and J ends, which lost 2 bases and 5 bases, there was a span of 18 bases. Germline values: CDR1 MNHNY, CDR2 SVGAGI (reference sequence). This CDR3 spans 16 amino acids. The CDR3 protein is CASSYPALGRGETQYF. CDR3 in DNA: TGTGCCAGCAGTTACCCCGCCCTAGGACGAGGGGAGACCCAGTACTTC.

The chain is built from TRBV28 and TRBJ2-7; D gene unclear. With 6 bases removed from V and 0 bases from J, the gap between germline ends came to 9 bases. CDR3 size: 13 residues. CDR1 MDHEN and CDR2 SYDVKM come from the germline V gene. Written as DNA, the CDR3 is TGTGCCAGCAGCCCTGTGAGCTCCTACGAGCAGTACTTC. Protein sequence: CASSPVSSYEQYF.

The DNA of the CDR3 is TGCGCCAGCAGCCCGGGGGGTCTTGGGGCCAACGTCCTGACTTTC. This gives the protein CASSPGGLGANVLTF. This rearrangement joins TRBV5-1 to TRBJ2-6; 7 bases are a match to TRBD2. The CDR3 is made up of 15 amino acids. The trim removed 4 bases at V and 3 bases at J, leaving 4 bases unmatched. Germline assignment: CDR1 SGHRS and CDR2 YFSETQ.

The V and J genes are TRBV5-1 and TRBJ1-1; 8 nucleotides line up with TRBD1. Unmatched junction bases numbered 4, after V lost 4 bases and J lost 2 bases. Germline V lookup: CDR1 SGHRS, CDR2 YFSETQ. The CDR3 sequence is 14 residues long. CDR3 sequence (DNA): TGCGCCAGCAGCGTGGACAGGGCTAACACTGAAGCTTTCTTT. As protein: CASSVDRANTEAFF.

This sequence joins TRBV11-2 and TRBJ1-2, with 12 bases fitting TRBD1. Germline loops: CDR1 SGHAT, CDR2 FQNNGV. This CDR3 is built from 16 residues. The J segment lost 4 bases and the V segment lost 3 bases, leaving 6 bases of the junction unmatched. Written as DNA, the CDR3 is TGTGCCAGCAGCTTTGGGACAGGGGGCCTCGGCTATGGCTACACCTTC. Amino acids: CASSFGTGGLGYGYTF.

This clone was seen only once. The chain is built from TRBV28 and TRBJ1-5; D is unresolved. This CDR3 region has 14 residues. CDR1 is MDHEN, CDR2 SYDVKM, per germline. Trimming removed 6 bases at V and 6 bases at J, with 15 bases between. For the CDR3, the DNA is TGTGCCAGCAGCAAGGGAGGGCGGGGTCAGCCCCAGCATTTT. Translating it yields CASSKGGRGQPQHF.

J is TRBJ2-1 and V is TRBV7-9; TRBD2 might be the D (6 bases). The V end was cut by 7 bases, the J end by 2 bases, with 15 bases between. From germline, CDR1 is SEHNR and CDR2 FQNEAQ (reference sequence). The CDR3 sequence is 15 residues long. CDR3 bases: TGTGCCAGCATCCCCCCGGAGCGGGCCTACAATGAGCAGTTCTTC. Translation gives CASIPPERAYNEQFF.

The chain links TRBV11-2 to TRBJ1-6; 9 bases are a match to TRBD1. The V gene end was trimmed by 1 base and the J gene end by 5 bases; junction bases not matched to a gene: 0. The CDR3 consists of 15 residues. Germline V lookup: CDR1 SGHAT, CDR2 FQNNGV. The CDR3 reads CASSLGDRDNSPLHF. In nucleotides, the CDR3 is TGTGCCAGCAGCTTAGGGGACAGGGATAATTCACCCCTCCACTTT.

The rearrangement joins TRBV4-2 to TRBJ2-3; D remains unclear. Between the trimmed V and J ends, which lost 0 bases and 2 bases, there was a span of 9 bases. CDR3 length: 15 amino acids. Germline V gives CDR1 LGHNA, CDR2 YNFKEQ. CDR3 DNA sequence: TGTGCCAGCAGCCAAGATAACTCTTACACAGATACGCAGTATTTT. Protein product: CASSQDNSYTDTQYF.

This chain joins TRBV9 and TRBJ2-7, with TRBD2 matching over 8 bases. CDR1 and CDR2 from the germline V gene are SGDLS and YYNGEE. CDR3 length equals 15 residues. With 0 bases clipped from V and 3 bases from J, the junction kept 5 bases outside the gene matches. Here the CDR3 reads CASSVATSAYYEQYF. The CDR3 DNA is TGTGCCAGCAGCGTAGCGACTAGCGCTTACTACGAGCAGTACTTC. The full variable domain, its missing parts supplied by reference TRBV9 and TRBJ2-7, is DSGVTQTPKHLITATGQRVTLRCSPRSGDLSVYWYQQSLDQGLQFLIQYYNGEERAKGNILERFSAQQFPDLHSELNLSSLELGDSALYFCASSVATSAYYEQYFGPGTRLTVT.

The chain joins TRBV12-3 or TRBV12-4 to TRBJ2-7, with D possibly TRBD1 on 6 matching bases. The CDR3 sequence is 12 residues long. V lost 6 bases and J lost 4, with 10 bases in between. The CDR3 bases are TGTGCCAGCAGGTTACAGGGTTACGAGCAGTACTTC. Its translation: CASRLQGYEQYF.

The chain employs TRBV7-2 and TRBJ1-2; the D gene is possibly TRBD1 (5 bases). Germline CDR1 is SGHTA and CDR2 is FQGNSA. Between the trimmed V and J ends, which lost 1 base and 8 bases, there was a span of 14 bases. The length of the CDR3 is 14 residues. Here the CDR3 reads CASSLVGGQGGYTF. In nucleotides, the CDR3 is TGTGCCAGCAGCTTAGTCGGCGGTCAGGGAGGCTACACCTTC. Supplemented by reference TRBV7-2 and TRBJ1-2, the full variable domain reads GAGVSQSPSNKVTEKGKDVELRCDPISGHTALYWYRQSLGQGLEFLIYFQGNSAPDKSGLPSDRFSAERTGGSVSTLTIQRTQQEDSAVYLCASSLVGGQGGYTFGSGTRLTVV.

V usage is TRBV10-2 and J usage is TRBJ2-5; possible D gene TRBD2, 6 bases. Germline-derived CDR1 and CDR2 are WSHSY and SAAADI. CDR3 size: 13 residues. V was cut by 6 bases and J by 9 bases, with 17 bases left in between. The chain's CDR3 is CASSSGTRGSQYF. CDR3 sequence (DNA): TGCGCCAGCAGCTCCGGGACCCGGGGGTCCCAGTACTTC.

The rearrangement uses TRBV7-2 and TRBJ2-2; 8 bases align to TRBD2. The CDR3 consists of 15 residues. CDR1 and CDR2 (germline): SGHTA, FQGNSA. Trimming removed 4 bases from V and 4 bases from J; junction bases left unmatched: 5. CDR3 sequence: CASSSFSGITGELFF. As DNA, the CDR3 is TGTGCCAGCAGCTCCTTTAGCGGGATCACCGGGGAGCTGTTTTTT.

CDR3 in amino acids: CASSSPAGQGCGYTF. The DNA for the CDR3 is TGTGCCAGCAGCTCCCCCGCGGGACAGGGCTGTGGCTACACCTTC. The rearrangement joins TRBV11-3 to TRBJ1-2; TRBD1 aligns across 9 bases. In germline, CDR1 is SGHNT, CDR2 YENEEA. V lost 4 bases, J lost 7 bases, and 10 bases stayed unmatched. CDR3 length: 15 residues.

This rearrangement joins TRBV28 to TRBJ2-1; 7 bases are shared with TRBD2. The CDR3 spans 15 residues. Germline CDR1 reads MDHEN; CDR2 reads SYDVKM. V lost 6 bases and J lost 8; bases outside the gene matches: 13. The CDR3 here is CASSPGLAAAYEQFF. The CDR3 DNA sequence: TGTGCCAGCAGCCCCGGTCTAGCGGCGGCATATGAGCAGTTCTTC.

The V gene is TRBV2, the J gene TRBJ2-7, with 10 bases identical to TRBD2. Germline trimming cut 6 bases from V and 4 bases from J; bases unmatched to any gene: 9. The CDR3 consists of 15 residues. Germline values: CDR1 SNHLY, CDR2 FYNNEI. CDR3 nucleotide sequence: TGTGCCAGCAGCGCCTGGGCTAGCGGGGGTTACGAGCAGTACTTC. Its translation is CASSAWASGGYEQYF.

The chain joins TRBV6-2 or TRBV6-3 to TRBJ2-1, with TRBD1 as a possible D gene (6 bases). V lost 6 bases to trimming and J lost 4 bases, with 19 bases between them. The CDR3 runs to 16 residues. Germline V gene lookup returns CDR1 MNHEY and CDR2 SVGEGT. DNA for the CDR3: TGTGCCAGCAGCCCAGGGGTACGGCGTGATTACAATGAGCAGTTCTTC. Translated, it gives CASSPGVRRDYNEQFF.

The V call is TRBV7-8, the J call TRBJ1-3, with D perhaps matching TRBD1 (6 bases). V shed 5 bases and J shed 4 bases, with 9 bases lying between them. The CDR3 runs 13 residues. Per germline, CDR1 SGHVS and CDR2 FQNEAQ. In DNA form, the CDR3 reads TGTGCCAGCAGCGGGGGCGGAGGAAACACCATATATTTT. Residues: CASSGGGGNTIYF.

This clone was picked up one time. The V gene is TRBV11-2, the J gene TRBJ2-1, with TRBD1 matching over 7 bases. Germline CDR1 SGHAT, CDR2 FQNNGV. The length of the CDR3 is 14 residues. The V and J ends lost 0 bases and 9 bases, in that order; junction bases with no gene match: 5. For the CDR3, the DNA is TGTGCCAGCAGCTTAGACAGGGGGTCTGTTGAGCAGTTCTTC. Translating it yields CASSLDRGSVEQFF. Complete variable domain (other parts from reference TRBV11-2 and TRBJ2-1): EAGVAQSPRYKIIEKRQSVAFWCNPISGHATLYWYQQILGQGPKLLIQFQNNGVVDDSQLPKDRFSAERLKGVDSTLKIQPAKLEDSAVYLCASSLDRGSVEQFFGPGTRLTVL.

DNA for the CDR3: TGTGCCAGCAGCCCCAGGGGGCAGGCCACTGAAGCTTTCTTT. Translating gives CASSPRGQATEAFF. The chain recombines TRBV5-8 with TRBJ1-1; TRBD1 aligns across 8 bases. V was clipped by 4 bases and J by 4 bases; unmatched bases: 6. The CDR3 contains 14 residues. From germline, CDR1 is SGHTS and CDR2 YDEGEE.